The rows below give T cell receptor beta chains drawn from one sample of a study of shared clonotypes between healthy human individuals. Data came from immunoSEQ multiplex PCR; TCRdb stores just in-frame clones and leaves some out. The sample shows under 1,100,000 clones, more than 75% of them seen only once. The sample was memory CD4+ T cells from PBMCs. The receptors stem from a young man in good health. Some clones in this sample may be carry-over from other donors' samples. The CDR3 runs from the conserved cysteine through the conserved F or W. Each record gives: clone size, J gene, D gene, V gene, CDR3 DNA, CDR3 protein. D genes are given only for firm matches. Rows give clone size only sometimes, using once, few, many, or a class for an expanded clone.

size: .
J: TRBJ1-2
D: .
V: TRBV6-6
DNA: TGTGCCAGCAGTTACTCTCTACAGGGCAGCTACACCTTC
CDR3: CASSYSLQGSYTF

size: .
J: TRBJ2-7
D: .
V: TRBV7-6
DNA: TGTGCCAGCAGCCAACGGTACGGTGACTCCTACGAGCAGTACTTC
CDR3: CASSQRYGDSYEQYF

size: few
J: TRBJ2-5
D: TRBD2
V: TRBV7-2
DNA: TGTGCCAGCAGCCCCCCGGGACTAGCGGGAGGCCCCTTGACCCAGTACTTC
CDR3: CASSPPGLAGGPLTQYF

size: .
J: TRBJ2-7
D: TRBD2
V: TRBV27
DNA: TGTGCCAGCAGTTTATCCCGGACTAGCGGGAGAGTCTACGAGCAGTACTTC
CDR3: CASSLSRTSGRVYEQYF

size: .
J: TRBJ1-1
D: .
V: TRBV7-2
DNA: TGTGCCAGCAGCTTAGGTAATGGGGGTACTGAAGCTTTCTTT
CDR3: CASSLGNGGTEAFF

size: .
J: TRBJ1-4
D: .
V: TRBV9
DNA: TGTGCCAGCAGCGCCTTCCGGGACGGTGAAAAACTGTTTTTT
CDR3: CASSAFRDGEKLFF

size: .
J: TRBJ2-5
D: TRBD2
V: TRBV7-8
DNA: TGTGCCAGCAGCCCCTGGGGGGGGGCCCAGTACTTC
CDR3: CASSPWGGAQYF

size: .
J: TRBJ2-2
D: .
V: TRBV6-1
DNA: TGTGCCAGCAGAAGCGGGCGTTCGGACGGGGAGCTGTTTTTT
CDR3: CASRSGRSDGELFF

size: .
J: TRBJ2-7
D: TRBD2
V: TRBV2
DNA: TGTGCCAGCAGTTTAGGAGCGGGAGCACTCTACGAGCAGTACTTC
CDR3: CASSLGAGALYEQYF

size: .
J: TRBJ2-7
D: .
V: TRBV28
DNA: TGTGCCAGCAGCCCCCGTGGTAGGATGGCCTACGAGCAGTACTTC
CDR3: CASSPRGRMAYEQYF

size: .
J: TRBJ1-1
D: TRBD1
V: TRBV2
DNA: TGTGCCAGCAGCCGGGACAGGGGTTGGGACACTGAAGCTTTCTTT
CDR3: CASSRDRGWDTEAFF